This is a list of T cell receptor beta chains from one sample in a study of blood T cell repertoires in COVID-19. The assay was immunoSEQ multiplex PCR, and TCRdb's table has in-frame clones only and misses some. The top ten hold 35% to 40% of the sample, which has some 150,000 clones, 80% to 85% seen once. The sequencing input was peripheral blood. These receptors came from a human donor in a cohort sampled during active COVID-19. Both conserved end residues are part of each CDR3. The order of the fields is V gene, clone size, J gene, D gene, CDR3 DNA, CDR3 protein. The D gene is left open where the match is weak. Clone size is stated in some rows and not others, as once, few, many or a class when expanded.

>TRBV7-2|-|TRBJ2-7|TRBD1
TGTGCCAGCGGACCGGGACAGGGCGGCGAGCAGTACTTC
CASGPGQGGEQYF
>TRBV18|-|TRBJ1-1|-
TGTGCCAGCTCACCTCAGCACGGGACACAGAACACTGAAGCTTTCTTT
CASSPQHGTQNTEAFF
>TRBV5-1|once|TRBJ1-6|TRBD1
TGCGCCAGCCGAGGGGACAGCAATTCACCCCTCCACTTT
CASRGDSNSPLHF
>TRBV7-2|-|TRBJ1-5|-
TGTGCCAGCAGCTTAGATCCAGTCGGCAATCAGCCCCAGCATTTT
CASSLDPVGNQPQHF
>TRBV7-9|-|TRBJ1-5|-
TGTGCCAGCAGCTTACCACCCCCGGGAGCCCAGCATTTT
CASSLPPPGAQHF
>TRBV5-1|-|TRBJ1-1|-
TGCGCCAGCAGCAGGGAGCCGTTTGACACTGAAGCTTTCTTT
CASSREPFDTEAFF
>TRBV18|once|TRBJ2-1|TRBD1
TGTGCCAGCTCACGGGACAGGGGCGACAATGAGCAGTTCTTC
CASSRDRGDNEQFF
>TRBV12-5|-|TRBJ2-2|-
TGTGCTAGTAAGGGGCAGAACACCGGGGAGCTGTTTTTT
CASKGQNTGELFF
>TRBV7-2|-|TRBJ1-6|-
TGTGCCAGCAGCCAAAATTCACCCCTCCACTTT
CASSQNSPLHF
>TRBV7-2|-|TRBJ1-5|TRBD1
TGTGCCAGCAGCGGGTTGACAGGGCAGCCCCAGCATTTT
CASSGLTGQPQHF
>TRBV24-1|-|TRBJ2-1|TRBD1
TGTGCCACCAGTGGGGGACAGGGGGGGAATGAGCAGTTCTTC
CATSGGQGGNEQFF
>TRBV6-6|-|TRBJ1-6|TRBD1
TGTGCCAGCAGTACCCGGACAGGGGGTTCACCCCTCCACTTT
CASSTRTGGSPLHF
>TRBV5-1|-|TRBJ2-1|-
TGCGCCAGCAGCCGGGGTGGGTTTGATGAGCAGTTCTTC
CASSRGGFDEQFF
>TRBV10-3|-|TRBJ1-3|-
TGTGCCATCAGCGAACGAGGACGGACGGGGAACACCATATATTTT
CAISERGRTGNTIYF
>TRBV19|-|TRBJ2-3|TRBD2
TGTGCCAGTAAGGGGAGGGAGACGCTCACAGATACGCAGTATTTT
CASKGRETLTDTQYF
>TRBV5-4|-|TRBJ2-3|-
TGTGCCAGCAGCTTGGGGTCGGGGTTAGCCACAGATACGCAGTATTTT
CASSLGSGLATDTQYF
>TRBV7-2|-|TRBJ2-5|TRBD1
TGTGCCAGCAGCTTGGACAGGGAATGGGAGACCCAGTACTTC
CASSLDREWETQYF
>TRBV19|-|TRBJ2-1|TRBD2
TGTGCCAGTAGGGAGCGGGGGGGAAGTGAGCAGTTCTTC
CASRERGGSEQFF
>TRBV2|-|TRBJ2-3|-
TGTGCCAGCAGTGACGGCCCGAGGGATACGCAGTATTTT
CASSDGPRDTQYF
>TRBV24-1|-|TRBJ2-2|TRBD2
TGTGCCACCGGGAGGGGCAAGGTTACCGGGGAGCTGTTTTTT
CATGRGKVTGELFF
>TRBV5-1|-|TRBJ1-6|TRBD1
TGCGCCAGCAGCTTACAGGGGGCCCAGAATTCACCCCTCCACTTT
CASSLQGAQNSPLHF
>TRBV28|-|TRBJ2-3|TRBD2
TGTGCCAGCAGAGCGGGGGACCTCACAGATACGCAGTATTTT
CASRAGDLTDTQYF
>TRBV11-3|-|TRBJ2-5|-
TGTGCCAGCAGAGGGGGAGAGACCCAGTACTTC
CASRGGETQYF
>TRBV2|-|TRBJ2-5|-
TGTGCCAGCCGGGACTTCCTCATGGGCCAAGAGACCCAGTACTTC
CASRDFLMGQETQYF
>TRBV3-1/TRBV3-2|-|TRBJ2-7|-
TGTGCCAGCAGCCAAGGGGGCAGGAGCTACGAGCAGTACTTC
CASSQGGRSYEQYF
>TRBV5-6|many|TRBJ1-5|-
TGTGCCAGCAGCTTATGGCAGGGCAATCAGCCCCAGCATTTT
CASSLWQGNQPQHF
>TRBV2|-|TRBJ2-1|TRBD1
TGTGCCAGCAGGACAGGGAGCTCCTACAATGAGCAGTTCTTC
CASRTGSSYNEQFF
>TRBV30|-|TRBJ2-3|-
TGTGCCTGGAGTGTACGAGCCGCAGATACGCAGTATTTT
CAWSVRAADTQYF
>TRBV4-2|-|TRBJ2-1|-
TGTGCCAGCAGCCAAAGCGGGACAAACTACAATGAGCAGTTCTTC
CASSQSGTNYNEQFF
>TRBV5-1|-|TRBJ1-2|-
TGCGCCAGCAGCCCTGACGGGGATGGCTACACCTTC
CASSPDGDGYTF
>TRBV6-5|-|TRBJ1-2|TRBD1
TGTGCCAGCAGCCTGGGGACAGGGCATGGCTACACCTTC
CASSLGTGHGYTF
>TRBV7-3|-|TRBJ2-3|TRBD1
TGTGCCAGCAGCTTCCGGGACAGGGCGGATACGCAGTATTTT
CASSFRDRADTQYF
>TRBV2|few|TRBJ2-7|-
TGTGCCAGCAGTATAGAGAAGTACGAGCAGTACTTC
CASSIEKYEQYF
>TRBV5-1|-|TRBJ2-3|-
TGCGCCAGCAGGCCGACAGTGACAGATACGCAGTATTTT
CASRPTVTDTQYF
>TRBV5-4|once|TRBJ2-6|-
TGTGCCAGCAGCTTGGTCGGCAGGGGACCGTCTGGGGCCAACGTCCTGACTTTC
CASSLVGRGPSGANVLTF
>TRBV5-1|-|TRBJ2-2|TRBD1
TGCGCCAGCAGCGGAAACCGGGACAGTCAGAACACCGGGGAGCTGTTTTTT
CASSGNRDSQNTGELFF
>TRBV4-2|once|TRBJ1-3|TRBD1
TGTGCCAGCAGCCAAGACAGGGGGCTGGGAAACACCATATATTTT
CASSQDRGLGNTIYF
>TRBV19|-|TRBJ1-6|-
TGTGCCAGTAGTCAGGAGGGGCGCTCCTATAATTCACCCCTCCACTTT
CASSQEGRSYNSPLHF
>TRBV18|-|TRBJ1-2|TRBD1
TGTGCCAGCTCCCCTCGCGGACAGGGGGACAACTATGGCTACACCTTC
CASSPRGQGDNYGYTF
>TRBV6-1|-|TRBJ2-5|TRBD1
TGTGCCAGCAGTGACCTCCTGGACAGGCCAGTTGAGACCCAGTACTTC
CASSDLLDRPVETQYF
>TRBV4-2|-|TRBJ2-6|-
TGTGCCAGCAGCCGAACCGGGGGCGGGGGCTCCGGAGGGGCCAACGTCCTGACTTTC
CASSRTGGGGSGGANVLTF